The entry that follows covers one T cell receptor (beta chain) sequence. The CDR3 loop spans 19 amino acids. From germline, CDR1 is SGHRS and CDR2 YFSETQ. Deletions cut 0 bases from V and 1 base from J, with 20 bases between. Authors' methods: From reference gene primer amplification, estimates of nucleated cell counts were derived. Measured with immunoSEQ multiplex PCR; TCRdb has only the in-frame clones, and not every one. From that table come the V and J calls and clone size; the DNA was used to work out D and trimming. The sample shows roughly 93,000 clones, approximately 87% of them seen only once. The data stem from a study of blood T cell repertoires in COVID-19. Whole-study context: Acute and convalescent COVID-19 specimens originated in the United States, Italy and Spain. Sample material is recorded as cDNA or gDNA derived from T cells, B-cell-depleted T cells, or PBMCs.

What was sequenced was peripheral blood. The chain uses TRBV5-1 and TRBJ1-5; D possibly corresponds to TRBD1 (6 bases). The receptor was derived from a human donor in a cohort sampled during active COVID-19. The CDR3 loop is CASSLGAQGRGKSNQPQHF. The CDR3 DNA follows: TGCGCCAGCAGCTTGGGGGCACAGGGAAGGGGAAAAAGCAATCAGCCCCAGCATTTT.